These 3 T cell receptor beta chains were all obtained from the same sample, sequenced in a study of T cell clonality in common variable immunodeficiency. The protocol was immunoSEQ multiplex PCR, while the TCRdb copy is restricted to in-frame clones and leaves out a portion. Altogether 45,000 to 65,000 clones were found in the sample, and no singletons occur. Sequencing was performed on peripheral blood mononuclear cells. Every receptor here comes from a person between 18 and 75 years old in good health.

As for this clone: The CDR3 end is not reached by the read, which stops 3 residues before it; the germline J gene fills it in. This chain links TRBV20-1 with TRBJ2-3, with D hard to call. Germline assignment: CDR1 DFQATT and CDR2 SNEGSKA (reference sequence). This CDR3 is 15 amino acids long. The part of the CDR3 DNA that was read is TGCAGTGCTAGAGTAGGGTCTTCGAGCAATCAGCCG. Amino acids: CSARVGSSSNQP. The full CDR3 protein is CSARVGSSSNQPQYF.

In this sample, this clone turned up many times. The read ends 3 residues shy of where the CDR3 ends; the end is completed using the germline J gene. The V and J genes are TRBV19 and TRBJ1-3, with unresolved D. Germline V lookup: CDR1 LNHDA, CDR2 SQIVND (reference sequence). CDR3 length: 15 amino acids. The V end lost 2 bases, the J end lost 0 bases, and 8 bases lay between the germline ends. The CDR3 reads CASSITDYSGNTIYF. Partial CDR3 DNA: TGTGCCAGTAGTATAACGGACTACTCTGGAAACACC.

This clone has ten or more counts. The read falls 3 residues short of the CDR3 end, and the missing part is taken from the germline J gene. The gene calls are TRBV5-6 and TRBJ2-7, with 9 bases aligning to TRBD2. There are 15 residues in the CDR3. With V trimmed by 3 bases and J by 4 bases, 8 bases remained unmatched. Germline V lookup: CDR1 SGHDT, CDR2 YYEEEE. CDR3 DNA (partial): TGTGCCAGCAGCTCGTTTAGCGGGAGAGGGTACGAG. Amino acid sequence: CASSSFSGRGYE. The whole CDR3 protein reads CASSSFSGRGYEQYF. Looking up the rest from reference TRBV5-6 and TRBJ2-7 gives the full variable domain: DAGVTQSPTHLIKTRGQQVTLRCSPKSGHDTVSWYQQALGQGPQFIFQYYEEEERQRGNFPDRFSGHQFPNYSSELNVNALLLGDSALYLCASSSFSGRGYEQYFGPGTRLTVT.